These T cell receptor beta chains were read from a single sample in a study of cytomegalovirus exposure and HLA in healthy donors. TCRdb keeps only in-frame clones here, not all; method: immunoSEQ multiplex PCR. The table has approximately 88,000 clones, 50% to 80% seen once; the top ten hold roughly 3%. Sequenced sample: PBMCs. The receptor source for this set is a man between 60 and 75 years old in good health and CMV-seronegative. Each CDR3 is given with its conserved first and last residue. Fields, in order: J gene, clone size, V gene, D gene, CDR3 DNA, CDR3 protein. D genes are given only for firm matches. For some rows the clone size is stated as once, few or many, or as a class when expanded; others skip it.

TRBJ1-6 | few | TRBV27 | . | TGTGCCAGCACCTTTTCCGGGAGGGTGGATTCACCCCTCCACTTT | CASTFSGRVDSPLHF
TRBJ2-1 | . | TRBV6-5 | TRBD2 | TGTGCCAGCGGGACTAGCGGGCAAAATGAGCAGTTCTTC | CASGTSGQNEQFF
TRBJ1-1 | . | TRBV19 | TRBD1 | TGTGCCAGTAGTATTCGGGACAGGGGGACCACTGAAGCTTTCTTT | CASSIRDRGTTEAFF
TRBJ1-4 | few | TRBV7-3 | . | TGTGCCAGCAGTAGGGCGAGAGGGGAAAAACTGTTTTTT | CASSRARGEKLFF
TRBJ1-3 | . | TRBV6-5 | TRBD1 | TGTGCCAGCAGTTACAAGGGACAGGTGGGAAACACCATATATTTT | CASSYKGQVGNTIYF
TRBJ1-2 | . | TRBV5-1 | . | TGTGCCAGCAGCTTGGACCCGGGGGGGACCTATGGCTACACCTTC | CASSLDPGGTYGYTF
TRBJ1-6 | once | TRBV27 | . | TGTGCCAGCAGTTTGATTACGACGGGGAGAAATTCACCCCTCCACTTT | CASSLITTGRNSPLHF
TRBJ2-1 | . | TRBV6-1 | TRBD2 | TGTGCCAGCAGTGAGACACTAGCGGGAGGGCCGCACAATGAGCAGTTCTTC | CASSETLAGGPHNEQFF
TRBJ1-1 | . | TRBV28 | . | TGTGCCAGCAGCTTGAGGGCTGAAGCTTTCTTT | CASSLRAEAFF
TRBJ2-1 | . | TRBV28 | TRBD2 | TGTGCCAGCAGTTTATGGGGGGGGTCCTCCTACAATGAGCAGTTCTTC | CASSLWGGSSYNEQFF
TRBJ1-1 | . | TRBV15 | TRBD1 | TGTGCCACCAGCCGCATAGGGGGCTTGGACACTGAAGCTTTCTTT | CATSRIGGLDTEAFF
TRBJ2-7 | . | TRBV7-2 | . | TGTGCCAGCAGCTTATTTCCCCCGTCCGGGAAAACCTACGAGCAGTACTTC | CASSLFPPSGKTYEQYF
TRBJ1-1 | . | TRBV5-1 | . | TGCGCCAGCAGCTTGGGCATCGGGATCGCGGGGTATAATTCTGAAGCTTTCTTT | CASSLGIGIAGYNSEAFF
TRBJ2-1 | . | TRBV9 | . | TGTGCCAGCAGCGACCCACGAGCTCCCAATGAGCAGTTCTTC | CASSDPRAPNEQFF
TRBJ2-1 | . | TRBV10-2 | . | TGCGCCAGCAGTCGGCTAGCGCGTAACAATGAGCAGTTCTTC | CASSRLARNNEQFF
TRBJ2-3 | . | TRBV18 | . | TGTGCCAGCTCACCACTGGGGCAGGGGTTAACAGATACGCAGTATTTT | CASSPLGQGLTDTQYF
TRBJ2-5 | . | TRBV4-1 | . | TGCGCCAGCAGCCAAGTAGCCCCCCCCGAGACCCAGTACTTC | CASSQVAPPETQYF
TRBJ1-5 | . | TRBV6-1 | . | TGTGCCAGCAGTGAAAGGGGCGATCAGCCCCAGCATTTT | CASSERGDQPQHF
TRBJ1-1 | . | TRBV9 | . | TGTGCCAGCAGCGTAGCACAGCTCACTGAAGCTTTCTTT | CASSVAQLTEAFF
TRBJ1-3 | . | TRBV10-3 | . | TGTGCCATCAGTGAGCTAACAGGGACAGGAAACACCATATATTTT | CAISELTGTGNTIYF
TRBJ1-3 | . | TRBV5-4 | . | TGTGCCAGCAGCTTTCCGGGACAAAGGAGGTCTCACACCATATATTTT | CASSFPGQRRSHTIYF
TRBJ2-5 | . | TRBV5-4 | TRBD1 | TGTGCCACCAGGACAGGGGAGTACCAAGAGACCCAGTACTTC | CATRTGEYQETQYF
TRBJ1-2 | . | TRBV5-1 | TRBD1 | TGCGCCAGCAGCTTACCGGGGACAGGCCCTAACTATGGCTACACCTTC | CASSLPGTGPNYGYTF
TRBJ2-3 | . | TRBV6-1 | . | TGTGCCAGCAGTGGACTACAGGGAGGGGGGTCAGATACGCAGTATTTT | CASSGLQGGGSDTQYF
TRBJ1-2 | . | TRBV6-5 | . | TGTGCCAGCAGAGAAGAGGATGAAGACTATGGCTACACCTTC | CASREEDEDYGYTF
TRBJ1-2 | . | TRBV30 | . | TGTGCCTCCGGACAGAGAGCTAACTATGGCTACACCTTC | CASGQRANYGYTF
TRBJ1-2 | . | TRBV9 | . | TGTGCCAGCAGCGAAAGCAACTATGGCTACACCTTC | CASSESNYGYTF
TRBJ1-2 | . | TRBV9 | TRBD1 | TGTGCCAGCAGCGGTACAGGGGGCGGGGGTGGTGACTATGGCTACACCTTC | CASSGTGGGGGDYGYTF
TRBJ2-5 | . | TRBV4-2 | . | TGTGCCAGCAGCCATACGGGGGGCGGAGAGACCCAGTACTTC | CASSHTGGGETQYF
TRBJ2-7 | . | TRBV2 | TRBD1 | TGTGCCAGCAGTACAATGACAGGGGGCGAGCAGTACTTC | CASSTMTGGEQYF
TRBJ1-5 | . | TRBV2 | . | TGTGCCAGCAGTGAAATGTCAGGCTATCAGCCCCAGCATTTT | CASSEMSGYQPQHF
TRBJ2-1 | few | TRBV28 | TRBD1 | TGTGCCAGCAGTCACAATCTCGGGACAGGGTTTTCATCCTACAATGAGCAGTTCTTC | CASSHNLGTGFSSYNEQFF
TRBJ2-3 | . | TRBV2 | TRBD1 | TGTGCCAGCACGAGACGGGGACAGGAATTTTCTAGCACAGATACGCAGTATTTT | CASTRRGQEFSSTDTQYF
TRBJ1-6 | . | TRBV14 | . | TGTGCCAGCAGCCAATATAAGGGGGAGTCGCCCCTCCACTTT | CASSQYKGESPLHF